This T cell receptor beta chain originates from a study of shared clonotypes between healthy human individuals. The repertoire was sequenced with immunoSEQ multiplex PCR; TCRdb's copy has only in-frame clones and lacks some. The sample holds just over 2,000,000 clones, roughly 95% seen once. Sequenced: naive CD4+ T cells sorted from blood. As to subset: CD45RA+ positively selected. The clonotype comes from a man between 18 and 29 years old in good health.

CDR3 in DNA: TGTGCCAGTAGTATCTTAGGGACAGGGGAACAGCCCCAGCATTTT. Translated: CASSILGTGEQPQHF. The chain couples TRBV19 to TRBJ1-5; 10 bases map to TRBD1. V trimming: 3 bases; J trimming: 7 bases; junction bases outside the gene matches: 6. This CDR3 has 15 residues. Germline CDR1 and CDR2: LNHDA and SQIVND (reference sequence).